These 19 T cell receptor beta chains share one sample of origin, sequenced in a study of cytotoxic CD8 clonotypes in ibrutinib-treated CLL. Sequencing used immunoSEQ multiplex PCR; TCRdb keeps in-frame clones, though not all of them. This sample yields about 140,000 clones, of which roughly 80% are seen a single time; around 30% belongs to the top ten. The material was PBMCs, obtained after 12 months of ibrutinib treatment. The receptors were gathered from a human donor with chronic lymphocytic leukemia.

This chain joins TRBV30 and TRBJ1-3; D not resolved. CDR3 length: 14 residues. Looked up from germline, CDR1 is GTSNPN and CDR2 is SVGIG (reference sequence). V shed 3 bases and J shed 0 bases, with 9 bases lying between them. CDR3 nucleotides: TGTGCCTGGAGCTACGGGTCCTCTGGAAACACCATATATTTT. Translation: CAWSYGSSGNTIYF.

J is TRBJ2-7 and V is TRBV29-1; D gene unclear. This CDR3 comprises 11 residues. Between the trimmed V and J ends, which lost 1 base and 2 bases, there was a span of 3 bases. Looked up from germline, CDR1 is SQVTM and CDR2 is ANQGSEA. The CDR3 region has the DNA TGCAGCGTTGAAGTCACCTACGAGCAGTACTTC. It specifies CSVEVTYEQYF.

In this sample, this clone turned up a few times. The chain links TRBV6-5 to TRBJ2-1; TRBD1 aligns across 11 bases. Germline loops: CDR1 MNHEY, CDR2 SVGAGI. V shed 2 bases, J shed 8 bases, and the junction held 8 bases outside the gene matches. The CDR3 spans 16 residues. DNA for the CDR3: TGTGCCAGCAGTTACCTGGACAGGGGGCGAGGCGATGAGCAGTTCTTC. Residues: CASSYLDRGRGDEQFF.

The chain couples TRBV6-1 to TRBJ2-6; D may be TRBD1 or TRBD2 (6 bases each). V was clipped by 5 bases and J by 0 bases, with 14 bases between them. The length of the CDR3 is 17 residues. Germline loops: CDR1 MNHNS, CDR2 SASEGT. As DNA, the CDR3 is TGTGCCAGCAGTCAAGGGGGGTGGGACTCTGGGGCCAACGTCCTGACTTTC. Its translation is CASSQGGWDSGANVLTF.

This clone was picked up one time. This chain uses TRBV13 with TRBJ2-6, with D unresolved. Deletions cut 10 bases from V and 0 bases from J, with 4 bases between. Per the germline V gene, CDR1 is PRHDT and CDR2 is FYEKMQ (reference sequence). This CDR3 is built from 12 residues. The CDR3 spells CATHSGANVLTF. The DNA of the CDR3 is TGTGCCACCCACTCTGGGGCCAACGTCCTGACTTTC.

This clone was recorded once. The rearrangement uses TRBV27 and TRBJ1-2, with a weak D call TRBD1 (6 bases). The ends were cut back, 4 bases at V and 3 bases at J, with 12 bases in the middle. The CDR3 covers 14 residues. The V gene's germline CDR1 is MNHEY and CDR2 SMNVEV (reference sequence). The CDR3 bases are TGTGCCAGCAGTTCTCTGGCAGGGGACTATGGCTACACCTTC. Encoded protein: CASSSLAGDYGYTF.

The chain links TRBV4-2 to TRBJ2-3, with 7 bases that match TRBD2. The CDR3 totals 15 residues. Germline-derived CDR1 and CDR2 are LGHNA and YNFKEQ. Unmatched junction bases numbered 8, after V lost 4 bases and J lost 4 bases. The CDR3 nucleotides are TGTGCCAGCAGCCCCTTGGCGGGGGAGGCAGATACGCAGTATTTT. Amino acid sequence: CASSPLAGEADTQYF.

The V and J genes are TRBV30 and TRBJ2-5; perhaps TRBD2 as D (6 bases). V lost 5 bases, J lost 4 bases, and 14 bases lay in between. The CDR3 sequence is 13 residues long. Germline V gene data show CDR1 as GTSNPN and CDR2 as SVGIG (reference sequence). The DNA of the CDR3 is TGTGCCTGGGGCGGGGTAGCTTCAGAGACCCAGTACTTC. Translated, it gives CAWGGVASETQYF. Looking up the rest from reference TRBV30 and TRBJ2-5 gives the full variable domain: SQTIHQWPATLVQPVGSPLSLECTVEGTSNPNLYWYRQAAGRGLQLLFYSVGIGQISSEVPQNLSASRPQDRQFILSSKKLLLSDSGFYLCAWGGVASETQYFGPGTRLLVL.

This clone is a singleton in its sample. The rearrangement uses TRBV18 and TRBJ2-4; TRBD2 matches 16 bases. This CDR3 comprises 20 residues. Trimming at V came to 3 bases and at J to 1 base, leaving 9 bases not matched to a gene. Germline V lookup: CDR1 KGHSH, CDR2 LQKENI. The CDR3 region has the DNA TGTGCCAGCTCACCCCCGGGACTAGCGGGAGGGCCCGCGGCCAAAAACATTCAGTACTTC. As protein: CASSPPGLAGGPAAKNIQYF.

This rearrangement joins TRBV7-2 to TRBJ2-7, with D perhaps TRBD1 (8 bases). The CDR3 extends over 15 amino acids. Per germline, CDR1 SGHTA and CDR2 FQGNSA. V was trimmed by 4 bases and J by 4 bases, leaving 17 bases between them. The CDR3 DNA reads as TGTGCCAGCAGCTACGGGGGGACAGGTATTTACGAGCAGTACTTC. Translating gives CASSYGGTGIYEQYF. The whole variable domain, filled in from reference TRBV7-2 and TRBJ2-7, reads GAGVSQSPSNKVTEKGKDVELRCDPISGHTALYWYRQSLGQGLEFLIYFQGNSAPDKSGLPSDRFSAERTGGSVSTLTIQRTQQEDSAVYLCASSYGGTGIYEQYFGPGTRLTVT.

This rearrangement joins TRBV7-3 to TRBJ1-2; D may be TRBD1 (5 bases). The CDR3 loop spans 13 amino acids. Trimming took off 5 bases at V and 5 bases at J, with 12 bases between the two ends. Germline assignment: CDR1 SGHTA and CDR2 FQGTGA. CDR3 DNA sequence: TGTGCCAGCAGCCCTATGGAGGGGTATGGCTACACCTTC. This translates into CASSPMEGYGYTF.

This clone occurred a few times. The rearrangement links TRBV5-1 to TRBJ1-4, with a weak D call TRBD1 (5 bases). V was cut by 5 bases and J by 6 bases, with 14 bases left in between. The length of the CDR3 is 14 residues. CDR1 and CDR2 from the germline V gene are SGHRS and YFSETQ. The CDR3 is CASREQGVYEKLFF. Here the CDR3 DNA reads TGCGCCAGCAGGGAACAAGGGGTTTATGAAAAACTGTTTTTT.

This CDR3 reads CASSLGQGIDEQYF. The CDR3 DNA sequence: TGTGCCAGCAGCTTAGGGCAGGGAATCGACGAGCAGTACTTC. This chain links TRBV7-9 with TRBJ2-7, with D possibly being TRBD1 (5 bases). CDR1 and CDR2 from the germline V gene are SEHNR and FQNEAQ (reference sequence). V was cut by 1 base and J by 5 bases, with 12 bases left in between. The CDR3 contains 14 residues.

V is TRBV5-6 and J is TRBJ1-5; TRBD1 might be the D (5 bases). The CDR3 runs 16 residues. V dropped 0 bases and J dropped 9 bases, with 19 bases sitting between them. Germline CDR1 reads SGHDT; CDR2 reads YYEEEE. CDR3 sequence: CASSLAGPLTGGPQHF. The CDR3 nucleotides are TGTGCCAGCAGCTTGGCTGGCCCCCTAACAGGTGGGCCCCAGCATTTT.

V and J are TRBV2 and TRBJ1-2; 10 bases are shared with TRBD1. The CDR3 runs to 15 residues. V dropped 4 bases and J dropped 4; count of bases not matched to a gene: 6. Germline V gene sequence: CDR1 SNHLY, CDR2 FYNNEI. CDR3 coding DNA: TGTGCCAGCAGTGTAGGGACAGGGGTATCCTATGGCTACACCTTC. This sequence encodes CASSVGTGVSYGYTF.

The table lists this clone with a count of one. The chain is built from TRBV27 and TRBJ2-3; D is possibly TRBD1 or TRBD2 (5 bases each). The CDR3 runs 15 residues. Germline values: CDR1 MNHEY, CDR2 SMNVEV (reference sequence). Trimming took 2 bases from V and 1 from J, leaving 10 bases between them. Here the CDR3 DNA reads TGTGCCAGCAGTTTACGGGACCCCCGCACAGATACGCAGTATTTT. Translated: CASSLRDPRTDTQYF.

The CDR3 nucleotides read TGTGCCTGGACCGCCCCGGGACAGGGAGCTGGCTATGGCTACACCTTC. Amino acid sequence: CAWTAPGQGAGYGYTF. This chain links TRBV30 with TRBJ1-2; 9 bases map to TRBD1. Germline V lookup: CDR1 GTSNPN, CDR2 SVGIG (reference sequence). V was pared by 4 bases and J by 4 bases, with 13 bases of the junction left unmatched. This CDR3 has 16 amino acids. The entire variable domain, with the rest obtained from reference TRBV30 and TRBJ1-2, is as follows: SQTIHQWPATLVQPVGSPLSLECTVEGTSNPNLYWYRQAAGRGLQLLFYSVGIGQISSEVPQNLSASRPQDRQFILSSKKLLLSDSGFYLCAWTAPGQGAGYGYTFGSGTRLTVV.

The chain employs TRBV19 and TRBJ1-2; 11 nucleotides agree with TRBD1. CDR3 length equals 17 residues. V dropped 3 bases and J dropped 4; count of bases not matched to a gene: 10. Germline CDR1 and CDR2: LNHDA and SQIVND (reference sequence). The CDR3 bases are TGTGCCAGTAGTATTCATCAGGGGACAGGGGGTAGCTATGGCTACACCTTC. It codes for CASSIHQGTGGSYGYTF.

The chain recombines TRBV9 with TRBJ2-3, with 12 bases matching TRBD1. CDR1 is SGDLS, CDR2 YYNGEE, per germline. V shed 0 bases and J 0 bases; nucleotides not matched to a gene: 5. CDR3 length equals 18 residues. The CDR3 reads CASSVAPGQGASTDTQYF. The DNA of the CDR3 is TGTGCCAGCAGCGTAGCTCCGGGACAGGGGGCTAGCACAGATACGCAGTATTTT.